This TCR beta chain derives from a study of blood T cell repertoires in COVID-19. Across the whole study: Researchers got acute and convalescent COVID-19 samples from the United States, Italy and Spain. Sample material is recorded as cDNA or gDNA derived from T cells, B-cell-depleted T cells, or PBMCs.

This CDR3 spans 13 amino acids. The V segment lost 4 bases and the J segment 6 bases; nucleotides outside the gene matches: 6. Germline V gene sequence: CDR1 SGHTA, CDR2 FQGNSA. The authors' processing: The assay estimated nucleated cells by amplifying reference gene primers. Assay used: immunoSEQ multiplex PCR; TCRdb lists only in-frame clones, some missing. V and J calls and clone size are copied from that table; D and trimming were computed from the DNA. The repertoire includes about 51,000 clones, more than 70% of them detected once, and roughly 4% sits in the top ten. This clonotype was obtained from a man older than 75 with active COVID-19. The gene calls are TRBV7-2 and TRBJ2-7, with 7 nucleotides matching TRBD1. The sample comprised peripheral blood. The CDR3 DNA is TGTGCCAGCAGCTCAGAGACAGGGCGCGAGCAGTACTTC. This sequence encodes CASSSETGREQYF.